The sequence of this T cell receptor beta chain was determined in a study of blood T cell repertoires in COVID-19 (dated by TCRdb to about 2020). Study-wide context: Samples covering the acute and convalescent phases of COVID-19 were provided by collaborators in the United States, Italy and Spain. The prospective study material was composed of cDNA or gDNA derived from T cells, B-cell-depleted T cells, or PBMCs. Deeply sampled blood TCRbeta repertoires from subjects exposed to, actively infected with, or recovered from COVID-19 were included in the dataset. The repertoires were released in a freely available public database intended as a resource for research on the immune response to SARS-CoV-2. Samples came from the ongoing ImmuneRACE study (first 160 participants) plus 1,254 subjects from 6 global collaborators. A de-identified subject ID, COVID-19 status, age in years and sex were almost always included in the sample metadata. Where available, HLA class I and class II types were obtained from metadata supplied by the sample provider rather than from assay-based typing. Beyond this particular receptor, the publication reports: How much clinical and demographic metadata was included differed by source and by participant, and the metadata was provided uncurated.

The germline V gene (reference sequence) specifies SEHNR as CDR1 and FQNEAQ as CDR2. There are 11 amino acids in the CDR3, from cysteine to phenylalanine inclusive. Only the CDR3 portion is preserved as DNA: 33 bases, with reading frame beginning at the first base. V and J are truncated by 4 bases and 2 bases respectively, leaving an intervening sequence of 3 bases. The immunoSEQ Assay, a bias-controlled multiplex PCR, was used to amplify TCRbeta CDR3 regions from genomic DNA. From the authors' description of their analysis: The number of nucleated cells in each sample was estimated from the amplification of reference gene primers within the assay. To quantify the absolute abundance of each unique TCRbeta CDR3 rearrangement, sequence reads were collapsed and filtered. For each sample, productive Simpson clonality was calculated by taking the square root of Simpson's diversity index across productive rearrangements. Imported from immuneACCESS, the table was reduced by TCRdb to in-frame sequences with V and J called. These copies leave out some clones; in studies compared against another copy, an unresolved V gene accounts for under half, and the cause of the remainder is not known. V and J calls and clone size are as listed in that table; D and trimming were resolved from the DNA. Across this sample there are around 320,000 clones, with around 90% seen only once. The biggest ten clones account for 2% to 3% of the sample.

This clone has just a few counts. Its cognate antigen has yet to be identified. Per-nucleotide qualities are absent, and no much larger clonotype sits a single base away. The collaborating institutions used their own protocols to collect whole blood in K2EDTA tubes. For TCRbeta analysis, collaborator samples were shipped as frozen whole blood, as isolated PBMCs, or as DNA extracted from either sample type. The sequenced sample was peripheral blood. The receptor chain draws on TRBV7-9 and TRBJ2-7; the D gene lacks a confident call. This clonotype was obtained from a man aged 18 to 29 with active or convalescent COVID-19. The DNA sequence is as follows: TGTGCCAGCAGCTCCGCCTACGAGCAGTACTTC. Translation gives CASSSAYEQYF.